The entry below gives a single TCR beta chain sequence along with its context. The source of the sample is a study of blood T cell repertoires in COVID-19. TCRdb keeps only in-frame clones here, not all; method: immunoSEQ multiplex PCR. The sample has under 250,000 clones; 70% to 90% are singletons. The CDR3 has 16 residues. The V end was cut by 0 bases, the J end by 5 bases, with 14 bases between. Germline lookup yields CDR1 LNHNV and CDR2 YYDKDF (reference sequence). Sequenced: PBMCs or T cells enriched from blood (not recorded which). This receptor was taken from a man in his thirties or forties who had recovered from COVID-19. The gene calls are TRBV15 and TRBJ2-1, with D possibly being TRBD2 (6 bases). The CDR3 spells CATSRDFGGAHNEQFF. The DNA for the CDR3 is TGTGCCACCAGCAGAGATTTCGGCGGGGCCCACAATGAGCAGTTCTTC.